This TCR beta chain emerged from a study of regulatory T cells in long-lasting Graves disease. This CDR3 has 14 amino acids. V lost 6 bases to trimming and J lost 7 bases, with 18 bases between them. The germline V gene encodes CDR1 MNHNS and CDR2 SASEGT. Libraries of TCR beta came from iRepertoire HTBI primers plus Arm-PCR of CDR3 regions. TCRdb reprocessed the multiplex PCR reads via MiXCR and lists one record per CDR3 protein. The table records some 440,000 distinct CDR3 sequences, 20% of them present only once. Regarding time point: persistent/refractory GD, antithyroid drugs over 5 years with positive TRAb. From PBMCs, RNA was extracted and then used to make the TCR library. A word on this clonotype: This sequence may be a read error, since a much larger clone differs from it by one base.

This TCR came from a female donor with Graves disease. The input for sequencing was peripheral blood mononuclear cells (PBMCs), taken when the disease was refractory, from a patient treated with antithyroid drugs. The rearrangement joins TRBV6-1 to TRBJ2-5; TRBD1 is a possible D gene (5 bases). The CDR3 DNA reads TGTGCCAGCAGACCCAAGGGGATCACGGTGACCCAGTACTTC. As protein: CASRPKGITVTQYF.